The clone carrying this T cell receptor (beta chain) was counted at least ten times. These data belong to a study of T cells in Graves' hyperthyroidism and ophthalmopathy. RNA transcripts provided the source from which TCR beta CDR3 regions were amplified. The TCR CDR3 first-round RT-PCR relied on the HTBI primer set. TCRdb called the multiplex PCR reads again in MiXCR, with one record for every CDR3 protein. In the table there are fewer than 900,000 distinct CDR3 sequences, about 17% of which are singletons. Trimming removed 1 base at V and 4 bases at J, with 17 bases between. The CDR3 consists of 17 residues. Looked up from germline, CDR1 is MGHRA and CDR2 is YSYEKL.

Sequencing was carried out using blood. This clonotype was obtained from a woman in her forties or fifties with Graves' hyperthyroidism that later progressed to Graves' ophthalmopathy. V and J are TRBV4-1 and TRBJ2-1, with D possibly being TRBD1 or TRBD2 (6 bases each). CDR3 nucleotide sequence: TGCGCCAGCAGCCAAGGGCTCGGGGGCCTCCAGTACAATGAGCAGTTCTTC. It translates to CASSQGLGGLQYNEQFF.